The clone carrying this T cell receptor beta chain has a single count. Sequenced by immunoSEQ multiplex PCR; TCRdb stores in-frame clones only, minus some. The table shows a few hundred thousand clones, with 80% to 90% occurring only once. The data derive from a study of blood T cell repertoires in COVID-19. For the study at large: Spain, Italy and the United States supplied samples that represented acute and convalescent COVID-19.

Losses at the gene ends were 0 bases for V and 3 bases for J; bases not matched to a gene: 12. The CDR3 is 18 amino acids. Germline V lookup: CDR1 SGHTS, CDR2 YDEGEE. Participant age was 18 to 89 years, and participants resided in roughly 24 US areas. Participant-reported clinical history was the basis for cohort assignment. Sequenced: PBMCs or T cells enriched from blood (not recorded which). The receptor was derived from a woman under 30 in a cohort exposed to, infected with or recovered from COVID-19 (not recorded which). The V gene is TRBV5-8, the J gene TRBJ1-2; TRBD1 agrees at 9 bases. The CDR3 DNA follows: TGTGCCAGCAGCTTGGGGATTCAACAGGGGGCAGTGGACTATGGCTACACCTTC. Translated: CASSLGIQQGAVDYGYTF. The full variable domain, its missing parts supplied by reference TRBV5-8 and TRBJ1-2, is EAGVTQSPTHLIKTRGQQATLRCSPISGHTSVYWYQQALGLGLQFLLWYDEGEERNRGNFPPRFSGRQFPNYSSELNVNALELEDSALYLCASSLGIQQGAVDYGYTFGSGTRLTVV.